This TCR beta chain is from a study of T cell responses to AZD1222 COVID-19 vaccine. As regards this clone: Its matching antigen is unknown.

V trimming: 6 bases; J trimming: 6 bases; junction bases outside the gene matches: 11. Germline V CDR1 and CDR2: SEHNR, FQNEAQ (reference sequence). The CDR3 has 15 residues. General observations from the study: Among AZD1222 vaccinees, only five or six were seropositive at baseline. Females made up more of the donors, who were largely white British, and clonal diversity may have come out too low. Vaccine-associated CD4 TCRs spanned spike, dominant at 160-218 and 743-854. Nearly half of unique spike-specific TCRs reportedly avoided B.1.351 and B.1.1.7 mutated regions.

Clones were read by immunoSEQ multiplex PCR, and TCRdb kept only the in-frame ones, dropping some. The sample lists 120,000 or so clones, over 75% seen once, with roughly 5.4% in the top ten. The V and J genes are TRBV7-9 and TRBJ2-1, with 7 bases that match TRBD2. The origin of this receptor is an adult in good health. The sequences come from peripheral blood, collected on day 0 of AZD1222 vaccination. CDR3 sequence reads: CASSPRGVVGNEQFF. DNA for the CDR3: TGTGCCAGCAGTCCCCGGGGGGTGGTTGGCAATGAGCAGTTCTTC.